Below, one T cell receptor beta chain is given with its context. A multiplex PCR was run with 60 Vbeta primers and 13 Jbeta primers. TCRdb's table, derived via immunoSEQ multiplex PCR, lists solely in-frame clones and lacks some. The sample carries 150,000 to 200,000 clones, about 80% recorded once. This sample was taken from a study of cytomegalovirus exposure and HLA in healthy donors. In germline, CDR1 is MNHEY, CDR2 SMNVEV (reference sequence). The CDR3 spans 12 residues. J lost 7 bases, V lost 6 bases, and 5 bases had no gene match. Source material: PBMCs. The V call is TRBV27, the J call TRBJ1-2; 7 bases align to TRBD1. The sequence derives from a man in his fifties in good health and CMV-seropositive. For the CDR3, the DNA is TGTGCCAGCAGCTACAGGGGCGGTGGCTACACCTTC. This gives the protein CASSYRGGGYTF.